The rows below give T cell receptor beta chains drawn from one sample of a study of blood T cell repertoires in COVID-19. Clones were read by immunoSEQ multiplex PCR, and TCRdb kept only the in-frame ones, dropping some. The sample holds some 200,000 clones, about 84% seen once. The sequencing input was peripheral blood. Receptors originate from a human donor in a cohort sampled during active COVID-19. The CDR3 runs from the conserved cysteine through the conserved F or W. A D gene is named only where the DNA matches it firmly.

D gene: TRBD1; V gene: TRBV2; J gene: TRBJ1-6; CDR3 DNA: TGTGCCAGCATTAAATCCGGGACAGGGCGCTCACCCCTCCACTTT; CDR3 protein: CASIKSGTGRSPLHF
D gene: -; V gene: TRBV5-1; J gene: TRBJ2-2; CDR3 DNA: TGCGCCAGCAGCCTGACACCCGACGGCGGGGAGCTGTTTTTT; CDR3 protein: CASSLTPDGGELFF
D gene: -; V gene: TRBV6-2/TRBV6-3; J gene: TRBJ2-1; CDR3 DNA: TGTGCCAGCAGTTACATAGCGGACCTCAACAATGAGCAGTTCTTC; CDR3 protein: CASSYIADLNNEQFF
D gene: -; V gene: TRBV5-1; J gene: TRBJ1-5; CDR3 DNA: TGCGCCAGCAGCTTGGCCCCAAATCAGCCCCAGCATTTT; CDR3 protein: CASSLAPNQPQHF
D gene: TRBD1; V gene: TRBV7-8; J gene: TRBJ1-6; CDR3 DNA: TGTGCCAGCAGCTTACGAGGGGGCGCGTATAATTCACCCCTCCACTTT; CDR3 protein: CASSLRGGAYNSPLHF
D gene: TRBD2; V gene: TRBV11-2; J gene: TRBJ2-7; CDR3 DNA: TGTGCCAGCAGCCCTACGACTAGCGGGTACCGCGAGCAGTACTTC; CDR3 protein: CASSPTTSGYREQYF
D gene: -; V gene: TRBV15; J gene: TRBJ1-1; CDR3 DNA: TGTGCCACCAGCTTTGGACGGGGGGCCACTGAAGCTTTCTTT; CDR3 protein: CATSFGRGATEAFF
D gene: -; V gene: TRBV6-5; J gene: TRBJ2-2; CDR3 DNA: TGTGCCAGCATGAACAGGGCAGGCACCGGGGAGCTGTTTTTT; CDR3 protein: CASMNRAGTGELFF
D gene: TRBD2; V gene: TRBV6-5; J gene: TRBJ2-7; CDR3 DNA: TGTGCCAGCAGTTCAAGGACTAGCGGGAAGGTGTACGAGCAGTACTTC; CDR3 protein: CASSSRTSGKVYEQYF
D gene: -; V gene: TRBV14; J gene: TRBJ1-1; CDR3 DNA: TGTGCCAGCAGCCAACCCTGGGGGGGTTCCGGTAACACTGAAGCTTTCTTT; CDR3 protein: CASSQPWGGSGNTEAFF
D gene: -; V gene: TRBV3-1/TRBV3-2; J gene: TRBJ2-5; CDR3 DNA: TGTGCCAGCAGCCAAGATCGGGAATCGGGGAGAGAGACCCAGTACTTC; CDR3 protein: CASSQDRESGRETQYF
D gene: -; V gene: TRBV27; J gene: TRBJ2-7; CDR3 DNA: TGTGCCAGCAGTTTATTAGGCGTCTCGGGCTCCTACGAGCAGTACTTC; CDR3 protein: CASSLLGVSGSYEQYF
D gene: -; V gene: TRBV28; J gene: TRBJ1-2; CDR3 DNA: TGTGCCAGCAGTTTATCCTTCGGTGGCTACACCTTC; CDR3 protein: CASSLSFGGYTF
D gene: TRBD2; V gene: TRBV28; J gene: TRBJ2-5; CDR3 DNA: TGTGCCAGCAGTTTTTTTCGGGGGGGCCGGCGGGAGACCCAGTACTTC; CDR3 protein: CASSFFRGGRRETQYF
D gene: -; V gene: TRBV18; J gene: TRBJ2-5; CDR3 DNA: TGTGCCAGCTCAGGCCTCCAAGAGACCCAGTACTTC; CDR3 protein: CASSGLQETQYF
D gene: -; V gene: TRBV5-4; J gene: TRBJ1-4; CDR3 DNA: TGTGCCAGCAGCTTGTGGGGCAGGGCTAATGAAAAACTGTTTTTT; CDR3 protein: CASSLWGRANEKLFF